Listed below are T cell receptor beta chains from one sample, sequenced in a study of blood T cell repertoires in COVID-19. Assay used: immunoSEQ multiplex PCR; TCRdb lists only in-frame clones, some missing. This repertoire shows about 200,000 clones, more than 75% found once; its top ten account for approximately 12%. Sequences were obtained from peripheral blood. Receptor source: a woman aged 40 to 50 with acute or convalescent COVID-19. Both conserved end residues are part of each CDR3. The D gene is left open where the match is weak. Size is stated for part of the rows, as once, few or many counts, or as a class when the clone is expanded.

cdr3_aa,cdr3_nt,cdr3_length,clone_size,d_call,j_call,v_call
CAISITGDSTGEQYF,TGTGCCATCAGCATTACAGGGGACTCGACCGGGGAGCAGTACTTC,15,few,NA,TRBJ2-7,TRBV10-3
CASSQLGTSTDEQFF,TGCGCCAGCAGCCAACTCGGGACTAGTACAGATGAGCAGTTCTTC,15,few,TRBD2,TRBJ2-1,TRBV4-3
CASSVATRGDGYTF,TGTGCCAGCAGCGTAGCTACCAGGGGGGATGGCTACACCTTC,14,NA,TRBD1,TRBJ1-2,TRBV9
CASSSSGLATYNEQFF,TGTGCCAGCAGCTCCAGCGGACTAGCGACCTACAATGAGCAGTTCTTC,16,NA,TRBD2,TRBJ2-1,TRBV7-2
CSVGGRAAGVNEQYF,TGCAGCGTGGGAGGGCGGGCAGCGGGAGTCAACGAGCAGTACTTC,15,NA,TRBD2,TRBJ2-7,TRBV29-1
CASRQGSYGYTF,TGTGCCAGCAGACAGGGATCCTATGGCTACACCTTC,12,NA,NA,TRBJ1-2,TRBV6-5
CASSPSRPGVLNSPLYF,TGCGCCAGCAGCCCCTCCCGGCCCGGGGTCCTTAATTCACCCCTCTACTTT,17,once,NA,TRBJ1-6,TRBV4-1
CAWSVRGERGNQPQHF,TGTGCCTGGAGTGTCAGGGGGGAACGGGGCAATCAGCCCCAGCATTTT,16,NA,TRBD1,TRBJ1-5,TRBV30
CASSAPILRARAEAFF,TGTGCCAGCAGTGCCCCCATTTTGAGGGCGAGGGCTGAAGCTTTCTTT,16,few,NA,TRBJ1-1,TRBV25-1
CASSRGTDFQGYTF,TGTGCCAGCAGCAGGGGGACAGACTTTCAGGGCTACACCTTC,14,NA,TRBD1,TRBJ1-2,TRBV7-9
CASSESGAAYNEQFF,TGTGCCAGCAGCGAGAGCGGGGCCGCCTACAATGAGCAGTTCTTC,15,NA,TRBD2,TRBJ2-1,TRBV9
CASSRDSNQPQHF,TGTGCCAGCAGCCGGGACAGTAATCAGCCCCAGCATTTT,13,once,TRBD1,TRBJ1-5,TRBV7-8
CASSLGGINQPQHF,TGTGCCAGCAGTTTGGGGGGGATCAATCAGCCCCAGCATTTT,14,NA,NA,TRBJ1-5,TRBV28